This T cell receptor beta chain derives from a study of T-cell memory formation after mild COVID-19. MiXCR, run by TCRdb on the 5' RACE reads, gives a single entry per CDR3 protein. The table has 450,000 to 650,000 distinct CDR3 sequences, around 20% seen once. Germline V gives CDR1 SNHLY, CDR2 FYNNEI. The CDR3 is 13 residues long. V was shortened by 5 bases and J by 9 bases, with 14 bases between the two germline ends. This clonotype came up a few times. Sequencing was performed on PBMCs or a T cell subset sorted from them (not recorded which). The V and J genes are TRBV2 and TRBJ2-1, with a weak D call TRBD2 (6 bases). The sequence was obtained from an adult woman who had mild COVID-19 (a few samples of this study predate the infection). Cell type and time point are not known. The CDR3 sequence: CASSSGGIGEQFF. Written as DNA, the CDR3 is TGTGCCAGCAGTAGTGGCGGGATAGGTGAGCAGTTCTTC.